This T cell receptor (beta chain) was observed in a study of cytomegalovirus exposure and HLA in healthy donors. Study-level results: V- and J-gene trimming of TCR beta was linked (in a later analysis) to a missense DCLRE1C variant. An analysis done earlier found most TCR beta V segments productive about 87% or about 30% of the time.

The PCR was carried out with 60 Vbeta primers and 13 Jbeta primers. TCRdb keeps only in-frame clones here, not all; method: immunoSEQ multiplex PCR. Counted here are 110,000 to 150,000 clones, over 80% occurring once; the ten biggest clones make up less than 4%. Germline CDR1 and CDR2: SGDLS and YYNGEE. The CDR3 length is 15 residues. With regard to this clone: The antigen is unknown.

This chain connects TRBV9 to TRBJ2-5, with 10 positions matching TRBD2. The better agreement between TRBJ2-7 and the DNA end casts doubt on the J call. The source of this sequence is a male donor in good health and CMV-seronegative. Sequenced input: PBMCs. The CDR3 bases are TGTGCCAGCAGCCAGGGGACTAGCGTATCCTACGAGCAGTACTTC. This translates into CASSQGTSVSYEQYF.